The 11 T cell receptor beta chains presented below share a single source sample, sequenced in a study of T cell repertoires in cytomegalovirus infection (dated by TCRdb to the late 2010s). The listed sequencing device is Illumina HiSeq 1500. TCRdb reprocessed the public reads (quality trimming at Q25 with fastp, clone calling with MiXCR) and kept in-frame beta chains. Rows matching on CDR3 protein sequence are summarized as one entry with the most common DNA and genes. Counted in this sample were about 530,000 distinct CDR3 sequences; about 26% of them appeared once. The ten largest clones capture around 13% of the sample. Material for sequencing was PBMCs. The source of these receptors is a human donor in good health (CMV status not recorded). Some clones in this sample may be carry-over from other donors' samples.

This clonotype was seen ten or more times. The rearrangement joins TRBV7-2 to TRBJ2-3; TRBD2 agrees at 7 bases. The CDR3 is 16 amino acids. Per germline, CDR1 SGHTA and CDR2 FQGNSA. V shed 0 bases and J 2 bases; nucleotides not matched to a gene: 5. DNA of the CDR3: TGTGCCAGCAGCTTAGCTATTCGGGAGGTCACAGATACGCAGTATTTT. Translation: CASSLAIREVTDTQYF.

This clonotype was counted at least ten times. This sequence joins TRBV7-8 and TRBJ1-5; no reliable D call. This CDR3 is built from 15 residues. Per the germline V gene, CDR1 is SGHVS and CDR2 is FQNEAQ. V lost 1 base, J lost 4 bases, and 11 bases lay in between. CDR3 bases: TGTGCCAGCAGCTTAGACCCAGGAGTGAATCAGCCCCAGCATTTT. It yields the protein CASSLDPGVNQPQHF.

This clonotype was counted at least ten times. The chain carries TRBV12-3 or TRBV12-4 and TRBJ1-1, with 12 bases matching TRBD1. The CDR3 covers 19 residues. J gave up 0 bases and V 6 bases, and 14 bases lay outside the gene matches. The CDR3 sequence: CASRGTGGGGGGVNTEAFF. CDR3 nucleotide sequence: TGTGCCAGCAGGGGGACAGGGGGCGGTGGAGGAGGGGTGAACACTGAAGCTTTCTTT.

As to this clonotype: This may be a read error, as it is one base from a much larger clone. The genes are TRBV7-2 and TRBJ1-3, with D possibly TRBD1 on 6 matching bases. The germline gives CDR1 SGHTA, CDR2 FQGNSA. V lost 5 bases to trimming and J lost 2 bases, with 19 bases between them. The CDR3 runs to 17 residues. CDR3 sequence reads: CASSTSPGGLTGNTIYF. For the CDR3, the DNA is TGTGCCAGCAGCACCTCGCCCGGGGGCCTAACTGGAAACACCATATATTTT.

The chain links TRBV7-2 to TRBJ2-3; tentatively, D is TRBD1 (5 bases). CDR1 SGHTA and CDR2 FQGNSA come from the germline V gene. The ends were cut back, 5 bases at V and 5 bases at J, with 11 bases in the middle. This CDR3 comprises 13 residues. The CDR3 DNA follows: TGTGCCAGCAGCGGCCCAGGGCAAGATACGCAGTATTTT. Translation: CASSGPGQDTQYF.

V usage is TRBV4-3 and J usage is TRBJ2-3; D call uncertain. This CDR3 has 14 residues. Trimming removed 4 bases from V and 4 bases from J, with 12 bases in between. Germline-derived CDR1 and CDR2 are LGHNA and YSLEER. The CDR3 sequence: CASSPQDNADTQYF. The DNA for the CDR3 is TGCGCCAGCAGCCCTCAGGATAATGCAGATACGCAGTATTTT.

V is TRBV20-1 and J is TRBJ2-4, with D unclear. This CDR3 has 16 residues. The V gene's germline CDR1 is DFQATT and CDR2 SNEGSKA (reference sequence). The V end lost 0 bases, the J end lost 0 bases, and 12 bases lay between the germline ends. CDR3 protein: CSARDPATLAKNIQYF. The CDR3 DNA sequence: TGCAGTGCTAGAGATCCCGCTACGTTAGCCAAAAACATTCAGTACTTC.

The sample holds a few counts of this clonotype. The chain combines TRBV10-3 with TRBJ2-7; TRBD2 matches at 8 bases. The CDR3 is 14 amino acids. Trimming removed 8 bases from V and 3 bases from J; junction bases left unmatched: 9. Germline loops: CDR1 ENHRY, CDR2 SYGVKD. DNA for the CDR3: TGTGCCATCTGGTCGGGAGGGGCCTACTACGAGCAGTACTTC. It yields the protein CAIWSGGAYYEQYF.

V gene TRBV6-1 combines with J gene TRBJ2-1; TRBD1 matches 9 bases. This CDR3 comprises 13 residues. J gave up 8 bases and V 6 bases, and 5 bases lay outside the gene matches. In germline, CDR1 is MNHNS, CDR2 SASEGT. In nucleotides, the CDR3 is TGTGCCAGCAGAAAACAGGGGGCCGATGAGCAGTTCTTC. Amino acid sequence: CASRKQGADEQFF.

This clonotype occurred a few times. This chain connects TRBV20-1 to TRBJ2-1; possible D gene TRBD2, 5 bases. CDR1 and CDR2 from the germline V gene are DFQATT and SNEGSKA (reference sequence). The CDR3 extends over 13 amino acids. V was clipped by 2 bases and J by 5 bases, with 10 bases between them. The CDR3 loop reads CSARIALNNEQFF. The CDR3 DNA is TGCAGTGCTAGAATAGCGTTGAACAATGAGCAGTTCTTC.

V usage is TRBV7-2 and J usage is TRBJ2-1, with D hard to call. This CDR3 has 12 residues. The V gene's germline CDR1 is SGHTA and CDR2 FQGNSA. The chain's CDR3 is CVSAASLGEQFF. CDR3 nucleotides: TGTGTCTCGGCTGCTAGTCTGGGTGAGCAGTTCTTC.